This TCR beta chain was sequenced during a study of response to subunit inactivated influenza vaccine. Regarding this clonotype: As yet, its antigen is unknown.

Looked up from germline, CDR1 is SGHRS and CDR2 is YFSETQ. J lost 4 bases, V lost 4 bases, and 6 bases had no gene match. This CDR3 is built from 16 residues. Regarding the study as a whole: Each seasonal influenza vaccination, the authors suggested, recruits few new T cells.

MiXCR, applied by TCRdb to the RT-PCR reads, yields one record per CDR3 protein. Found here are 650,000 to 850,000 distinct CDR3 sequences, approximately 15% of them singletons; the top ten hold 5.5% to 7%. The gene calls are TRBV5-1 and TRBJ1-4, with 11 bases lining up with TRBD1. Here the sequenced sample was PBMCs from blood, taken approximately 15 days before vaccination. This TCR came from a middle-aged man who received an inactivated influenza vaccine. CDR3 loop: CASSGGQGAGNEKLFF. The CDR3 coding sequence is TGCGCCAGCAGCGGAGGACAGGGGGCTGGTAATGAAAAACTGTTTTTT.